The entry below gives a single T cell receptor (beta chain) sequence along with its context. Antigen specificity is unknown. TCR beta cDNA was generated via 5'RACE template switching incorporating UMIs. TCRdb re-called the 5' RACE reads and catalogs CDR3 proteins one per entry, DNA excluded. Here the sample table reports 500,000 or so distinct CDR3 sequences. Looked up from germline, CDR1 is DFQATT and CDR2 is SNEGSKA (reference sequence). The CDR3 loop spans 13 amino acids. This record comes from a study of T cells expressing NK-cell markers. Across the study: Beta-chain profiling covered CD3+CD56+NKG2C+, CD3+CD56+NKG2C- and CD3+CD56-NKG2C+ sorted subsets. Among the eight sequenced donors, seven tested HCMV-seropositive and one tested seronegative. Regarding the study as a whole: In a handful of donors, these clonotypes also led the CD3+CD56-NKG2C+ fraction.

The specimen sequenced was blood T cells: a sorted CD56 or NKG2C T cell subset, CD4+ or CD8+ T cells, or bulk PBMC T cells (not recorded which). The chain uses TRBV20-1 and TRBJ1-2; the TRBD1 assignment by TCRdb is unverifiable without DNA. The sequence came from a man aged 18 to 29 in good health. CDR3 in amino acids: CSTKRQGARGYTF.